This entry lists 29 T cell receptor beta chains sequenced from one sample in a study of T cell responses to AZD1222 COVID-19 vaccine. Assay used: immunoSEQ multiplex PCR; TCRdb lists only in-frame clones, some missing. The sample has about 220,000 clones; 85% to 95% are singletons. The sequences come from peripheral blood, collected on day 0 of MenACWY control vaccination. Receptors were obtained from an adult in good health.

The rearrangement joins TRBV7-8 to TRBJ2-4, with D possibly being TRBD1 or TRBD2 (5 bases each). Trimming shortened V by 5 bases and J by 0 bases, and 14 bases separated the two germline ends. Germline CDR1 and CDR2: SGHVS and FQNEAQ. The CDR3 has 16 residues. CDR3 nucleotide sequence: TGTGCCAGCAGCGTCTCCGGGACGGTAGCCAAAAACATTCAGTACTTC. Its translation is CASSVSGTVAKNIQYF.

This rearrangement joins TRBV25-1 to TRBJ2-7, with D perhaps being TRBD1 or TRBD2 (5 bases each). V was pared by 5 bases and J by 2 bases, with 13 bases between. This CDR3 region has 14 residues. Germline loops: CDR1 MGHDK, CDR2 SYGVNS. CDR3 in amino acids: CASSFRDGPYEQYF. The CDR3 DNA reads TGTGCCAGCAGTTTTAGGGACGGACCCTACGAGCAGTACTTC.

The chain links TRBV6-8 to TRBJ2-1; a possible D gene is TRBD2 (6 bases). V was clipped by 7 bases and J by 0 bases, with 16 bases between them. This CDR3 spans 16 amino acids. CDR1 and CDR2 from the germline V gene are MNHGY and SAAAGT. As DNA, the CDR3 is TGTGCCAGCACCCTGGGCGGGACTTGCTCCTACAATGAGCAGTTCTTC. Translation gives CASTLGGTCSYNEQFF.

The CDR3: CAWGGQGFVQPQHF. CDR3 bases: TGTGCCTGGGGGGGACAGGGTTTCGTCCAGCCCCAGCATTTT. The rearrangement links TRBV30 to TRBJ1-5, with 9 nucleotides matching TRBD1. The CDR3 covers 14 residues. Germline loops: CDR1 GTSNPN, CDR2 SVGIG (reference sequence). Trimming cost V 5 bases and J 7 bases; bases outside gene matches: 9.

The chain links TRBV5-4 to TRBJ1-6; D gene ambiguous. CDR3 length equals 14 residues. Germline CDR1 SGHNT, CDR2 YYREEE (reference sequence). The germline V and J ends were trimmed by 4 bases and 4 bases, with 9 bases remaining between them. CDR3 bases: TGTGCCAGCAGCGCCGGGTCTTATAATTCACCCCTCCACTTT. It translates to CASSAGSYNSPLHF.

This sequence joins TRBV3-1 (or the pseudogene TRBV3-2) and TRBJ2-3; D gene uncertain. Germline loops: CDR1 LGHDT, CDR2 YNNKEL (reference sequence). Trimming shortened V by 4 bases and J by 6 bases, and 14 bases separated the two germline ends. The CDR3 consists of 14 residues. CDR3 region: CASSPGLPRDTQYF. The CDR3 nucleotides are TGTGCCAGCAGCCCCGGTCTACCTCGGGATACGCAGTATTTT.

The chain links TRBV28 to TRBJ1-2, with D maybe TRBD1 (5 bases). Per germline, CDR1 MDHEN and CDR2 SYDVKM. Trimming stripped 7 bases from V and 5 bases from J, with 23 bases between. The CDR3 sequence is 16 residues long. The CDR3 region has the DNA TGTGCCAGCACCCAGACCCCCGGCAGGGTAATGTATGGCTACACCTTC. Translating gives CASTQTPGRVMYGYTF.

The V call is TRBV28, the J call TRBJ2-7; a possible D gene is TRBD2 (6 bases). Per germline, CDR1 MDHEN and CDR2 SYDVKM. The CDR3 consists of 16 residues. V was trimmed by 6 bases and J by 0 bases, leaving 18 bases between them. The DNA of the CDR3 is TGTGCCAGCAGCTCGCTCTGGGGGACTTACTCCTACGAGCAGTACTTC. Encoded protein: CASSSLWGTYSYEQYF.

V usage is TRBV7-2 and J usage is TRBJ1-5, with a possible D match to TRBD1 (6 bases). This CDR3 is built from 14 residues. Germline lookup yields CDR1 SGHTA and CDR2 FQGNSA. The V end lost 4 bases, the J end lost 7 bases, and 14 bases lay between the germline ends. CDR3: CASSSQGSGQPQHF. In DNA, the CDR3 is TGTGCCAGCAGCTCACAGGGATCGGGACAGCCCCAGCATTTT.

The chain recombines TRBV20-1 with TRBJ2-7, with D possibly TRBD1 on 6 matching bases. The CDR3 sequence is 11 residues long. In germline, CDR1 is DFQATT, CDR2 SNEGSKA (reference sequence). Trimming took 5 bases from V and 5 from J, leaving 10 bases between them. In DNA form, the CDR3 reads TGCAGTGCTCTAACAGGGAACGAGCAGTACTTC. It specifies CSALTGNEQYF.

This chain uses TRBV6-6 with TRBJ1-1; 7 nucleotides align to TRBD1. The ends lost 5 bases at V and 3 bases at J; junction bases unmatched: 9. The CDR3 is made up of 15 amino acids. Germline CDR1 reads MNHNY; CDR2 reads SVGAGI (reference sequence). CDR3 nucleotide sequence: TGTGCCAGCAGTCCGAGGCACAGGGGTGACACTGAAGCTTTCTTT. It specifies CASSPRHRGDTEAFF.

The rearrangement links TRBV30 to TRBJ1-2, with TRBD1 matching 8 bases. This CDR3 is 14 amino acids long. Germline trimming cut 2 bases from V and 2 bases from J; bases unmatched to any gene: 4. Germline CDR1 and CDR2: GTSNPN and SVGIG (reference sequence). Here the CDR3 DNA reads TGTGCCTGGAGTCTTAACAGGGGGAACTATGGCTACACCTTC. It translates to CAWSLNRGNYGYTF.

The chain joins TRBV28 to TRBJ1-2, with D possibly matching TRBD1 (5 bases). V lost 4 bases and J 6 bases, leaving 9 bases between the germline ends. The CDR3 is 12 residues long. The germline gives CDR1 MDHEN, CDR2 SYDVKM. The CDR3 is CASSSSGNGYTF. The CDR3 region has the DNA TGTGCCAGCAGTTCCTCAGGGAATGGCTACACCTTC.

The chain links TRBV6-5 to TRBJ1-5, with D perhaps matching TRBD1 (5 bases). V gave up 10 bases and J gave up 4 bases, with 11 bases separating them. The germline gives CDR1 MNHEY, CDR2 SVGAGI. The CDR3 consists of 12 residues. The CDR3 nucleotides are TGTGCCACAGGGTTGTGGAATCAGCCCCAGCATTTT. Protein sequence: CATGLWNQPQHF.

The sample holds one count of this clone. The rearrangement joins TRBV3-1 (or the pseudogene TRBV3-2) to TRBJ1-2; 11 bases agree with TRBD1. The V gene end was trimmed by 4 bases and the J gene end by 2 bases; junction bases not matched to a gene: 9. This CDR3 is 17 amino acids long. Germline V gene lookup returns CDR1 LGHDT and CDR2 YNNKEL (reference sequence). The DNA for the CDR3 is TGTGCCAGCAGCCCTAGAGGGACAGGGGGACAGAACTATGGCTACACCTTC. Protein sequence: CASSPRGTGGQNYGYTF.

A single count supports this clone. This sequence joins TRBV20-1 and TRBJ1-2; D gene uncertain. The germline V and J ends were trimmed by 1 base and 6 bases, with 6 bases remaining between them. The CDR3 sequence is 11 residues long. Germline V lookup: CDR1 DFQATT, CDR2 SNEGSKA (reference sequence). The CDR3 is CSARAGNGYTF. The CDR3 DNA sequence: TGCAGTGCTAGAGCGGGGAATGGCTACACCTTC.

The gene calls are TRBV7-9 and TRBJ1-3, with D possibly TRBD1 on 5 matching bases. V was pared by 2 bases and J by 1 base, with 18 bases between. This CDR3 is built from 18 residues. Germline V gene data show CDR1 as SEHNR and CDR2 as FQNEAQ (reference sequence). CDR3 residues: CASSLRQIIQLSGNTIYF. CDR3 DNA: TGTGCCAGCAGCTTACGACAGATTATACAATTATCTGGAAACACCATATATTTT.

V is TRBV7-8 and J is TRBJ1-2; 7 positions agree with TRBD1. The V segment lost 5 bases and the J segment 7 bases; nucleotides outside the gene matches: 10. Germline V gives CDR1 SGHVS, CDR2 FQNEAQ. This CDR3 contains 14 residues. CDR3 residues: CASSPGTDLGGYTF. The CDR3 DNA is TGTGCCAGCAGCCCAGGGACAGATTTGGGTGGCTACACCTTC. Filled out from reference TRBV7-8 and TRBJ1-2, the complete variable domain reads GAGVSQSPRYKVAKRGQDVALRCDPISGHVSLFWYQQALGQGPEFLTYFQNEAQLDKSGLPSDRFFAERPEGSVSTLKIQRTQQEDSAVYLCASSPGTDLGGYTFGSGTRLTVV.

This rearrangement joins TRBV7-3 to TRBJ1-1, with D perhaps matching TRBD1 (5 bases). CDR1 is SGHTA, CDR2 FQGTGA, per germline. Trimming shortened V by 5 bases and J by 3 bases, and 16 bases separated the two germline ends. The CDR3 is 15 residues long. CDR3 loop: CASSPQGVEYTEAFF. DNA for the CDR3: TGTGCCAGCAGCCCCCAAGGGGTTGAGTACACTGAAGCTTTCTTT.

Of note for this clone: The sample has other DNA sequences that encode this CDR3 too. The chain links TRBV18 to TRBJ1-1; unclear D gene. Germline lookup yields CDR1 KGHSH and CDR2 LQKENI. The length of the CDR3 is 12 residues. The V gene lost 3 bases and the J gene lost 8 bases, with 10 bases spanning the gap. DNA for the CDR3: TGTGCCAGCTCACCCCCGATGGGGGAAGCTTTCTTT. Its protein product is CASSPPMGEAFF.

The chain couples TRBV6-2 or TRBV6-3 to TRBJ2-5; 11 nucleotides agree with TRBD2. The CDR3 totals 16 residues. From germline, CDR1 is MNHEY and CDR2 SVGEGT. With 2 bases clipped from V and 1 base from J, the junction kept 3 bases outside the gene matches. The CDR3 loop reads CASSYLAGGVQETQYF. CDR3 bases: TGTGCCAGCAGTTACCTAGCGGGGGGCGTCCAAGAGACCCAGTACTTC.

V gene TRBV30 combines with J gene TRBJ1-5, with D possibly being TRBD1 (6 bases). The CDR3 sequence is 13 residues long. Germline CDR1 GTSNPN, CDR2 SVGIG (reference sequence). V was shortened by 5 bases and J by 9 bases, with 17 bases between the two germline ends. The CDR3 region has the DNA TGTGCCTGGGGGGAAGGGGGTGTCCGGCCCCAGCATTTT. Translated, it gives CAWGEGGVRPQHF.

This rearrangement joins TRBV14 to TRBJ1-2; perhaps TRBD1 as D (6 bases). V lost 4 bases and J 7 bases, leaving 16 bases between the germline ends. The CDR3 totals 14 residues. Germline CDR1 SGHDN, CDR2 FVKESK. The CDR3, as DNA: TGTGCCAGCAGCCCACAGGGAAGGTCGTCTGGCTACACCTTC. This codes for CASSPQGRSSGYTF.

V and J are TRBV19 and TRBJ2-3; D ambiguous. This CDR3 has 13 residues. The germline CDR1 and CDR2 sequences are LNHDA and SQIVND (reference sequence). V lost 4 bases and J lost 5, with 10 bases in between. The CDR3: CASSTVKGDTQYF. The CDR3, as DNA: TGTGCCAGTAGTACAGTTAAGGGAGATACGCAGTATTTT.

The CDR3 loop reads CASSSGTGTGNTIYF. DNA for the CDR3: TGTGCCAGCAGCTCAGGGACTGGAACTGGAAACACCATATATTTT. The chain uses TRBV7-7 and TRBJ1-3; a possible D gene is TRBD1 (5 bases). The CDR3 extends over 15 amino acids. CDR1 and CDR2 from the germline V gene are SSHAT and FNYEAQ (reference sequence). V dropped 4 bases and J dropped 2 bases, with 12 bases sitting between them.

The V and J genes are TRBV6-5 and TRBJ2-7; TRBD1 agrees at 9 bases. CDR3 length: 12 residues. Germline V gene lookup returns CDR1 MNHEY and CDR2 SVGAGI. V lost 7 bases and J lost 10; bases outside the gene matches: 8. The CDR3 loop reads CASTLGQGGQYF. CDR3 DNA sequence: TGTGCCAGCACCTTGGGACAGGGCGGACAGTACTTC.

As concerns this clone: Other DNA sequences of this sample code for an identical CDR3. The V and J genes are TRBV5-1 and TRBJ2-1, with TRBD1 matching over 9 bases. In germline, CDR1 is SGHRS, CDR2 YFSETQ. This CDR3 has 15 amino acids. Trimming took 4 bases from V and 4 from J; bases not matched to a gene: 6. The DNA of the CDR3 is TGCGCCAGCAGCCCAACAGGGGGCTCTTACAATGAGCAGTTCTTC. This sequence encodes CASSPTGGSYNEQFF.

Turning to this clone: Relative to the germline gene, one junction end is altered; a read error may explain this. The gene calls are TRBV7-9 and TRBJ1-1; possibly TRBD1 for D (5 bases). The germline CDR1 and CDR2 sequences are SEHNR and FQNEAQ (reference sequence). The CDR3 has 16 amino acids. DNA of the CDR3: TGTGCCAGCAGATCTGGGGGAGCCAAGGGGAACGCTGAAGCTTTCTTT. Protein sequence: CASRSGGAKGNAEAFF.

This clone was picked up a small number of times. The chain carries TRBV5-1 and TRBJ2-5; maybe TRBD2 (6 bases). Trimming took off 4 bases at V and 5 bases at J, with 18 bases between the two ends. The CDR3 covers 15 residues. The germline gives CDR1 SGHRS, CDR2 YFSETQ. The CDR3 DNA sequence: TGCGCCAGCAGCGAAACTAGCTGGGAAGGGGAGACCCAGTACTTC. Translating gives CASSETSWEGETQYF.